Shown below are 17 T cell receptor beta chains from a single sample sequenced in a study of shared clonotypes between healthy human individuals. Libraries were prepared by immunoSEQ multiplex PCR; TCRdb keeps only in-frame clonotypes and omits some of them. The sample includes 2 million to 2.5 million clones, approximately 93% of them seen just once. The specimen sequenced was naive CD4+ T cells from PBMCs. This sample's subset: CD45RA+ positively selected. These receptor sequences come from a man aged 18 to 30 in good health. Some clones in this sample may be carry-over from other donors' samples.

V usage is TRBV10-1 and J usage is TRBJ2-1, with TRBD2 as a possible D gene (6 bases). Germline assignment: CDR1 WNHNN and CDR2 SYGVQD (reference sequence). The CDR3 is made up of 17 amino acids. V gave up 3 bases and J gave up 2 bases, with 17 bases separating them. The CDR3 protein is CASSEAGSGGAYNEQFF. In nucleotides, the CDR3 is TGCGCCAGCAGTGAAGCAGGGAGTGGAGGGGCCTACAATGAGCAGTTCTTC.

This rearrangement joins TRBV4-1 to TRBJ1-5; perhaps TRBD1 as D (5 bases). The V gene's germline CDR1 is MGHRA and CDR2 YSYEKL. The CDR3 covers 15 residues. V lost 1 base and J lost 3, with 10 bases in between. The CDR3 bases are TGCGCCAGCAGCCAAGTGGTGGGGCCCAATCAGCCCCAGCATTTT. Amino acid sequence: CASSQVVGPNQPQHF.

CDR3 protein: CASSQEGGRADEQFF. For the CDR3, the DNA is TGTGCCAGCAGCCAAGAAGGCGGGAGGGCCGATGAGCAGTTCTTC. This chain joins TRBV4-2 and TRBJ2-1; 9 bases align to TRBD2. Germline CDR1 LGHNA, CDR2 YNFKEQ. CDR3 length equals 15 residues. V shed 0 bases, J shed 8 bases, and the junction held 5 bases outside the gene matches.

The gene calls are TRBV11-2 and TRBJ2-5; 10 bases line up with TRBD2. This CDR3 has 16 amino acids. Germline loops: CDR1 SGHAT, CDR2 FQNNGV. J was trimmed by 3 bases and V by 5 bases; bases with no gene match: 9. The CDR3 sequence is CASSRLAGASKETQYF. As DNA, the CDR3 is TGTGCCAGCAGCCGCCTAGCGGGAGCCAGTAAAGAGACCCAGTACTTC.

The chain joins TRBV7-9 to TRBJ1-2, with 10 bases identical to TRBD1. The CDR3 is made up of 18 amino acids. In germline, CDR1 is SEHNR, CDR2 FQNEAQ (reference sequence). J gave up 2 bases and V 4 bases, and 13 bases lay outside the gene matches. The CDR3 sequence: CASSSRRGQGELNYGYTF. The CDR3 DNA is TGTGCCAGCAGCTCCCGCCGAGGACAGGGGGAGTTAAACTATGGCTACACCTTC. Filled out from reference TRBV7-9 and TRBJ1-2, the complete variable domain reads DTGVSQNPRHKITKRGQNVTFRCDPISEHNRLYWYRQTLGQGPEFLTYFQNEAQLEKSRLLSDRFSAERPKGSFSTLEIQRTEQGDSAMYLCASSSRRGQGELNYGYTFGSGTRLTVV.

The chain employs TRBV4-1 and TRBJ1-2, with D possibly being TRBD1 (5 bases). The V end lost 1 base, the J end lost 4 bases, and 10 bases lay between the germline ends. Looked up from germline, CDR1 is MGHRA and CDR2 is YSYEKL. The CDR3 extends over 14 amino acids. The CDR3 protein is CASSQAAGTYGYTF. Written as DNA, the CDR3 is TGCGCCAGCAGCCAAGCTGCAGGGACCTATGGCTACACCTTC.

V and J are TRBV5-4 and TRBJ2-7; a weak D match, TRBD1 (6 bases). The ends were cut back, 4 bases at V and 5 bases at J, with 19 bases in the middle. The germline CDR1 and CDR2 sequences are SGHNT and YYREEE (reference sequence). The CDR3 covers 15 residues. CDR3 nucleotides: TGTGCCAGCAGCCCGGGACAAAGAACTAACCACGAGCAGTACTTC. It encodes CASSPGQRTNHEQYF.

This chain joins TRBV5-1 and TRBJ1-5; D not certain. Germline loops: CDR1 SGHRS, CDR2 YFSETQ. The germline V and J ends were trimmed by 0 bases and 4 bases, with 8 bases remaining between them. This CDR3 has 14 amino acids. The CDR3 region has the DNA TGCGCCAGCAGCTTGGGACCGGAGAATCAGCCCCAGCATTTT. It encodes CASSLGPENQPQHF.

The V and J genes are TRBV5-5 and TRBJ2-1, with D perhaps matching TRBD2 (5 bases). This CDR3 is 16 amino acids long. Trimming took off 3 bases at V and 2 bases at J, with 15 bases between the two ends. Germline values: CDR1 SGHKS, CDR2 YYEKEE (reference sequence). CDR3 nucleotide sequence: TGTGCCAGCAGCTGGTGGGAGCGGTACACCTACAATGAGCAGTTCTTC. It specifies CASSWWERYTYNEQFF.

This clone was recorded a few times. This chain uses TRBV9 with TRBJ1-3; D is uncertain. This CDR3 is 17 amino acids long. V lost 0 bases and J lost 2, with 15 bases in between. Germline loops: CDR1 SGDLS, CDR2 YYNGEE. CDR3 sequence reads: CASSVVIPHYPGNTIYF. The CDR3, as DNA: TGTGCCAGCAGCGTAGTTATTCCTCACTACCCTGGAAACACCATATATTTT.

The V and J genes are TRBV28 and TRBJ1-1; D uncertain. CDR3 size: 14 residues. Germline CDR1 reads MDHEN; CDR2 reads SYDVKM. Deletions cut 5 bases from V and 11 bases from J, with 21 bases between. The CDR3 DNA reads as TGTGCCAGCAGTCCCGACGGTAGACGAACTAGGGCTTTCTTT. The encoded protein is CASSPDGRRTRAFF.

J is TRBJ1-3 and V is TRBV30; TRBD1 might be the D (5 bases). Germline lookup yields CDR1 GTSNPN and CDR2 SVGIG (reference sequence). The CDR3 extends over 15 amino acids. V was shortened by 3 bases and J by 0 bases, with 12 bases between the two germline ends. Written as DNA, the CDR3 is TGTGCCTGGAGCCGGGACGGGAGCTCTGGAAACACCATATATTTT. Translated, it gives CAWSRDGSSGNTIYF.

The chain recombines TRBV29-1 with TRBJ1-2; 7 positions match TRBD1. Unmatched junction bases numbered 8, after V lost 6 bases and J lost 7 bases. CDR3 length: 12 amino acids. Per germline, CDR1 SQVTM and CDR2 ANQGSEA. CDR3 nucleotide sequence: TGCAGCGTCGTAGACAGGGTCCGTGGCTACACCTTC. Amino acids: CSVVDRVRGYTF.

The rearrangement joins TRBV28 to TRBJ1-5; no firm D call. Trimming took off 4 bases at V and 1 base at J, with 11 bases between the two ends. Per the germline V gene, CDR1 is MDHEN and CDR2 is SYDVKM. The CDR3 covers 15 residues. CDR3 loop: CASSSPARSNQPQHF. The CDR3 coding sequence is TGTGCCAGCAGTTCTCCAGCGCGAAGCAATCAGCCCCAGCATTTT.

J is TRBJ2-5 and V is TRBV6-1, with D maybe TRBD1 (5 bases). V lost 4 bases, J lost 5 bases, and 8 bases lay in between. The CDR3 runs 12 residues. Per germline, CDR1 MNHNS and CDR2 SASEGT. The CDR3 region has the DNA TGTGCCAGCAGTGGACAGAGGGAGACCCAGTACTTC. It specifies CASSGQRETQYF.

This clone appeared once. V and J are TRBV29-1 and TRBJ2-5; maybe TRBD2 (6 bases). This CDR3 spans 14 amino acids. Germline values: CDR1 SQVTM, CDR2 ANQGSEA. Between the trimmed V and J ends, which lost 6 bases and 5 bases, there was a span of 19 bases. This CDR3 reads CSVRGRSRGETQYF. CDR3 DNA: TGCAGCGTGAGAGGGCGGTCCCGGGGGGAGACCCAGTACTTC.

The rearrangement uses TRBV6-1 and TRBJ2-7; D perhaps matches TRBD2 (6 bases). The CDR3 consists of 17 residues. V was pared by 2 bases and J by 5 bases, with 22 bases between. Germline V gene data show CDR1 as MNHNS and CDR2 as SASEGT. This CDR3 is CASSESPRGTRRNEQYF. As DNA, the CDR3 is TGTGCCAGCAGTGAATCCCCGCGGGGAACCCGCAGGAACGAGCAGTACTTC.